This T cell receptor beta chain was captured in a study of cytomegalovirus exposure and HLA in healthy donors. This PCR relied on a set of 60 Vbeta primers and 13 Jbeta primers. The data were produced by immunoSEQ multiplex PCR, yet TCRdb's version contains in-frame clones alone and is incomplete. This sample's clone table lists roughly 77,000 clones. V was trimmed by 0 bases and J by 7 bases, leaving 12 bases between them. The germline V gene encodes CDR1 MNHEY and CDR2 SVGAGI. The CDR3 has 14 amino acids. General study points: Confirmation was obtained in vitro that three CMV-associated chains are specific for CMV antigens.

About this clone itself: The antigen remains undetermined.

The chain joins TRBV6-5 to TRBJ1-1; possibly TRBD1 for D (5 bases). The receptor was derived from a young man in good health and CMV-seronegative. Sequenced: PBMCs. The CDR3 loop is CASSYSGGSSEAFF. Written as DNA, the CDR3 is TGTGCCAGCAGTTACTCGGGGGGAAGTAGTGAAGCTTTCTTT.